The 23 T cell receptor beta chains below were found in one sample sequenced in a study of response to subunit inactivated influenza vaccine. MiXCR was run by TCRdb on the RT-PCR reads, yielding one entry per CDR3 protein. The top ten clones hold 11% of a sample with 650,000 to 800,000 distinct CDR3 sequences, roughly 18% of them seen once. Material: PBMCs from blood, obtained roughly 5 days after vaccination. Receptors originate from a middle-aged man who received an inactivated influenza vaccine.

This clonotype was observed a handful of times. V and J are TRBV5-1 and TRBJ2-2, with TRBD2 matching 8 bases. This CDR3 contains 15 residues. Looked up from germline, CDR1 is SGHRS and CDR2 is YFSETQ. Unmatched junction bases numbered 3, after V lost 3 bases and J lost 2 bases. Written as DNA, the CDR3 is TGCGCCAGCAGCTCACTAGCGGTTAACACCGGGGAGCTGTTTTTT. Protein: CASSSLAVNTGELFF.

This chain connects TRBV5-1 to TRBJ2-3; 13 bases align to TRBD2. The germline CDR1 and CDR2 sequences are SGHRS and YFSETQ. The CDR3 length is 15 residues. V dropped 3 bases and J dropped 4; count of bases not matched to a gene: 2. CDR3 in amino acids: CASSWTSGGPDTQYF. In DNA, the CDR3 is TGCGCCAGCAGCTGGACTAGCGGGGGTCCAGATACGCAGTATTTT.

The chain is built from TRBV7-9 and TRBJ2-3; D might be TRBD1 (6 bases). There are 15 residues in the CDR3. Germline CDR1 SEHNR, CDR2 FQNEAQ (reference sequence). V lost 5 bases and J 6 bases, leaving 18 bases between the germline ends. CDR3 loop: CASSPPEWGLDTQYF. DNA for the CDR3: TGTGCCAGCAGCCCACCGGAGTGGGGGCTTGATACGCAGTATTTT.

Here the CDR3 reads CASSPLGVGPETQYF. The CDR3 nucleotides are TGTGCCAGCAGCCCACTCGGAGTGGGACCAGAGACCCAGTACTTC. The V call is TRBV7-2, the J call TRBJ2-5; D tentatively reads TRBD1 or TRBD2 (5 bases each). The V end lost 5 bases, the J end lost 4 bases, and 17 bases lay between the germline ends. CDR1 is SGHTA and CDR2 is FQGNSA in the germline V gene. The CDR3 is 15 amino acids.

The V and J genes are TRBV4-2 and TRBJ2-7; 7 bases match TRBD2. The junction had 1 base not matched to a gene; V was cut back by 0 bases and J by 5 bases. Germline V gene sequence: CDR1 LGHNA, CDR2 YNFKEQ. This CDR3 spans 13 amino acids. The CDR3 sequence is CASSQDGRNEQYF. CDR3 nucleotides: TGTGCCAGCAGCCAAGACGGGAGGAACGAGCAGTACTTC.

This clonotype was observed a few times. The chain combines TRBV20-1 with TRBJ1-4, with 10 bases fitting TRBD1. Germline CDR1 and CDR2: DFQATT and SNEGSKA (reference sequence). The CDR3 is made up of 13 amino acids. Losses at the gene ends were 6 bases for V and 6 bases for J; bases not matched to a gene: 4. For the CDR3, the DNA is TGCAGTGCACCGGGACAGGGGTATGAAAAACTGTTTTTT. As protein: CSAPGQGYEKLFF.

The table lists this clonotype with a few counts. J is TRBJ2-5 and V is TRBV6-1; D is possibly TRBD1 (6 bases). The CDR3 covers 15 residues. The V and J ends lost 4 bases and 1 base respectively, with 13 bases between them. Germline V CDR1 and CDR2: MNHNS, SASEGT. The CDR3 region has the DNA TGTGCCAGCAGTGCAACCTGGACAGCCCAAGAGACCCAGTACTTC. This gives the protein CASSATWTAQETQYF.

Many counts were recorded for this clonotype. This rearrangement joins TRBV12-3 or TRBV12-4 to TRBJ1-2, with D hard to call. CDR3 length equals 12 residues. V was clipped by 5 bases and J by 4 bases, with 8 bases between them. The CDR3, as DNA: TGTGCCAGCAGTCTAGGAGCCTATGGCTACACCTTC. As protein: CASSLGAYGYTF.

V is TRBV5-1 and J is TRBJ2-1; tentatively, D is TRBD2 (5 bases). Trimming left V 1 base short and J 7 bases short, with 12 bases between. The CDR3 runs to 14 residues. Germline assignment: CDR1 SGHRS and CDR2 YFSETQ. CDR3 residues: CASSLSSYGNEQFF. The CDR3 region has the DNA TGCGCCAGCAGCTTGTCTAGCTACGGTAATGAGCAGTTCTTC.

This clonotype was recorded a few times. The gene calls are TRBV2 and TRBJ2-3; D is undetermined. Germline CDR1 reads SNHLY; CDR2 reads FYNNEI. CDR3 size: 14 residues. Trimming cost V 1 base and J 8 bases, with 13 bases left between them. CDR3 sequence reads: CASSEVGQRGTQYF. The CDR3 DNA reads as TGTGCCAGCAGTGAAGTCGGGCAGCGAGGTACGCAGTATTTT.

The chain employs TRBV15 and TRBJ2-2; D unclear. The germline gives CDR1 LNHNV, CDR2 YYDKDF (reference sequence). V was trimmed by 0 bases and J by 6 bases, leaving 8 bases between them. The CDR3 spans 14 residues. The CDR3 is CATSRDVEAGELFF. Written as DNA, the CDR3 is TGTGCCACCAGCAGAGATGTAGAGGCCGGGGAGCTGTTTTTT.

The chain links TRBV7-9 to TRBJ2-6; D gene ambiguous. This CDR3 spans 16 amino acids. Germline V CDR1 and CDR2: SEHNR, FQNEAQ (reference sequence). V lost 5 bases to trimming and J lost 0 bases, with 11 bases between them. CDR3 bases: TGTGCCAGCAGCCCCCGGAGCAACTCTGGGGCCAACGTCCTGACTTTC. Residues: CASSPRSNSGANVLTF.

V and J are TRBV29-1 and TRBJ2-5, with a possible D match to TRBD1 (5 bases). Trimming took off 5 bases at V and 5 bases at J, with 12 bases between the two ends. Germline V gene data show CDR1 as SQVTM and CDR2 as ANQGSEA. The CDR3 covers 12 residues. Here the CDR3 reads CSVRVAGETQYF. The CDR3 DNA reads TGCAGCGTTCGGGTGGCAGGGGAGACCCAGTACTTC.

This clonotype occurred many times. The V and J genes are TRBV20-1 and TRBJ2-7; the D call may be TRBD1 or TRBD2 (5 bases each). V was clipped by 4 bases and J by 3 bases, with 10 bases between them. This CDR3 contains 12 residues. Germline V CDR1 and CDR2: DFQATT, SNEGSKA (reference sequence). CDR3 DNA sequence: TGCAGTGCTACCGGGACCCTCTACGAGCAGTACTTC. Its translation: CSATGTLYEQYF.

This clonotype was counted only a few times. The chain has TRBV9 and TRBJ2-1, with TRBD2 matching over 10 bases. The CDR3 is made up of 18 amino acids. Looked up from germline, CDR1 is SGDLS and CDR2 is YYNGEE. Trimming at V came to 4 bases and at J to 3 bases, leaving 13 bases not matched to a gene. The DNA for the CDR3 is TGTGCCAGCAGCCCCCCTGAGGCTAGCGGGGGACTCTACAATGAGCAGTTCTTC. Translating gives CASSPPEASGGLYNEQFF.

V is TRBV29-1 and J is TRBJ1-1; D is possibly TRBD1 (6 bases). Germline CDR1 is SQVTM and CDR2 is ANQGSEA. The CDR3 consists of 14 residues. The V end was cut by 2 bases, the J end by 1 base, with 11 bases between. CDR3 loop: CSVEPGHGNTEAFF. The CDR3, as DNA: TGCAGCGTTGAACCGGGACACGGGAACACTGAAGCTTTCTTT.

The genes are TRBV18 and TRBJ2-3, with 9 bases matching TRBD2. Germline CDR1 KGHSH, CDR2 LQKENI. CDR3 length equals 17 residues. V was clipped by 1 base and J by 1 base; unmatched bases: 6. CDR3 protein: CASSPLGLAGRTDTQYF. The CDR3 nucleotides are TGTGCCAGCTCACCACTGGGTCTAGCGGGGCGCACAGATACGCAGTATTTT. The full variable domain, completed using reference TRBV18 and TRBJ2-3, is NAGVMQNPRHLVRRRGQEARLRCSPMKGHSHVYWYRQLPEEGLKFMVYLQKENIIDESGMPKERFSAEFPKEGPSILRIQQVVRGDSAAYFCASSPLGLAGRTDTQYFGPGTRLTVL.

This clonotype was seen a handful of times. The chain employs TRBV12-3 or TRBV12-4 and TRBJ1-2; 7 bases align to TRBD1. This CDR3 region has 15 residues. The junction had 7 bases not matched to a gene; V was cut back by 0 bases and J by 6 bases. CDR3 residues: CASSLAHRGGDGYTF. CDR3 DNA sequence: TGTGCCAGCAGTTTAGCGCACAGGGGCGGAGATGGCTACACCTTC.

In its sample, this clonotype was seen many times. The V call is TRBV29-1, the J call TRBJ2-1; TRBD1 matches 7 bases. J lost 3 bases, V lost 8 bases, and 10 bases had no gene match. The CDR3 is 14 residues long. CDR1 SQVTM and CDR2 ANQGSEA come from the germline V gene. This CDR3 reads CSFVPAGGYNEQFF. CDR3 DNA sequence: TGCAGCTTCGTCCCCGCAGGGGGCTACAATGAGCAGTTCTTC.

This rearrangement joins TRBV15 to TRBJ2-7; TRBD1 is a possible D gene (6 bases). V was cut by 7 bases and J by 2 bases, with 12 bases left in between. This CDR3 has 13 amino acids. The germline V gene encodes CDR1 LNHNV and CDR2 YYDKDF (reference sequence). The CDR3 DNA reads as TGTGCCACCACGGTCAGGGGAACCTACGAGCAGTACTTC. This gives the protein CATTVRGTYEQYF.

The chain carries TRBV12-3 or TRBV12-4 and TRBJ1-2; perhaps TRBD1 as D (5 bases). CDR3 length: 13 amino acids. V lost 2 bases and J lost 5, with 9 bases in between. DNA for the CDR3: TGTGCCAGCAGTTTAAGTGAGGGGTATGGCTACACCTTC. Amino acid sequence: CASSLSEGYGYTF.

The V and J genes are TRBV28 and TRBJ2-7, with D perhaps matching TRBD1 (6 bases). The CDR3 loop spans 15 amino acids. Germline V gives CDR1 MDHEN, CDR2 SYDVKM. The germline V and J ends were trimmed by 6 bases and 3 bases, with 18 bases remaining between them. The chain's CDR3 is CASSSLEDSLYEQYF. CDR3 DNA sequence: TGTGCCAGCAGCTCCCTCGAGGACAGCCTCTACGAGCAGTACTTC.

The CDR3 DNA reads TGTGCCAGCAGCTTAACAGGCAGGGATAATTCACCCCTCCACTTT. Protein sequence: CASSLTGRDNSPLHF. The V and J genes are TRBV7-3 and TRBJ1-6, with D perhaps matching TRBD1 (5 bases). This CDR3 region has 15 residues. V was cut by 0 bases and J by 5 bases, with 8 bases left in between. CDR1 SGHTA and CDR2 FQGTGA come from the germline V gene.